This T cell receptor (beta chain) emerged from a study of tumor-infiltrating lymphocytes in oesophageal squamous cell carcinoma. After removal of 1 base from V and 7 bases from J, the junction contained 10 bases not matched to a gene. Germline V gives CDR1 SGHVS, CDR2 FNYEAQ. This CDR3 is 17 amino acids long. This clonotype appeared once. TCRdb recomputed calls from the PCR reads with MiXCR, one row per CDR3 protein. The sample lists over 8,500 distinct CDR3 sequences, around 50% occurring once. This clonotype was sampled from a female donor with esophageal squamous cell carcinoma. Sequencing was performed on esophageal tumor tissue. This rearrangement joins TRBV7-6 to TRBJ2-1, with TRBD2 identical over 10 bases. CDR3: CASSLGSGLAKYNEQFF. In nucleotides, the CDR3 is TGTGCCAGCAGCTTAGGTTCGGGACTAGCGAAATATAATGAGCAGTTCTTC.